These 26 T cell receptor beta chains were sequenced from one sample in a study of T-cell reconstitution after alpha-beta-depleted transplantation in children. TCRbeta library preparation incorporated unique molecular identifiers. TCRdb fed the PCR reads into MiXCR, producing one record per CDR3 protein. The sample consists of approximately 85,000 distinct CDR3 sequences, roughly 13% of them appearing once. The input for sequencing was PBMCs, mostly from graft donor cells, taken 180 days after TCRalphabeta/CD19-depleted stem cell transplant. These receptors were collected from a male patient between 2 and 10 years old who had a stem cell transplant for acute lymphoblastic leukemia, so the T cells may come from the graft donor.

This clonotype was counted at least ten times. The chain employs TRBV20-1 and TRBJ2-1; D tentatively reads TRBD1 or TRBD2 (5 bases each). The V gene's germline CDR1 is DFQATT and CDR2 SNEGSKA (reference sequence). The ends were cut back, 2 bases at V and 1 base at J, with 18 bases in the middle. The CDR3 has 17 residues. The CDR3 region is CSARPFWGTTSYNEQFF. CDR3 DNA sequence: TGCAGTGCTAGACCGTTCTGGGGGACCACATCCTACAATGAGCAGTTCTTC.

V gene TRBV6-1 combines with J gene TRBJ1-6; maybe TRBD1 (5 bases). V dropped 7 bases and J dropped 10 bases, with 14 bases sitting between them. The CDR3 is made up of 13 amino acids. The germline V gene encodes CDR1 MNHNS and CDR2 SASEGT. CDR3 in DNA: TGTGCCAGCAAAAGGGGCAAAGAATCACCCCTCCACTTT. Translating gives CASKRGKESPLHF.

This clonotype was seen only a few times. The genes are TRBV7-9 and TRBJ2-2; D is ambiguous. The germline V gene encodes CDR1 SEHNR and CDR2 FQNEAQ (reference sequence). Deletions cut 1 base from V and 4 bases from J, with 7 bases between. The CDR3 has 14 residues. The CDR3 DNA reads as TGTGCCAGCAGCTTAGGGAGTCCCACCGGGGAGCTGTTTTTT. Encoded protein: CASSLGSPTGELFF. The whole variable domain, filled in from reference TRBV7-9 and TRBJ2-2, reads DTGVSQNPRHKITKRGQNVTFRCDPISEHNRLYWYRQTLGQGPEFLTYFQNEAQLEKSRLLSDRFSAERPKGSFSTLEIQRTEQGDSAMYLCASSLGSPTGELFFGEGSRLTVL.

The chain uses TRBV4-3 and TRBJ1-6; TRBD1 matches at 8 bases. V dropped 3 bases and J dropped 9; count of bases not matched to a gene: 1. Germline V gene data show CDR1 as LGHNA and CDR2 as YSLEER. This CDR3 is 13 amino acids long. CDR3 amino acids: CASSHGQGSPLHF. The CDR3 region has the DNA TGCGCCAGCAGCCATGGACAGGGTTCACCCCTCCACTTT.

This clonotype was detected many times. V gene TRBV5-1 combines with J gene TRBJ2-3, with 8 bases aligning to TRBD1. CDR1 and CDR2 (germline): SGHRS, YFSETQ. This CDR3 region has 14 residues. V dropped 4 bases and J dropped 1; count of bases not matched to a gene: 2. CDR3 in amino acids: CASSPGGRTDTQYF. CDR3 nucleotides: TGCGCCAGCAGCCCAGGGGGCCGCACAGATACGCAGTATTTT.

This chain connects TRBV6-5 to TRBJ2-7, with 7 bases identical to TRBD1. Germline CDR1 and CDR2: MNHEY and SVGAGI. The CDR3 extends over 16 amino acids. J lost 5 bases, V lost 0 bases, and 10 bases had no gene match. CDR3 amino acids: CASSYSLGRGKDEQYF. CDR3 DNA sequence: TGTGCCAGCAGTTACTCGCTGGGCAGGGGGAAGGACGAGCAGTACTTC.

This chain connects TRBV5-1 to TRBJ1-1; possibly TRBD1 for D (6 bases). The V gene lost 3 bases and the J gene lost 3 bases, with 9 bases spanning the gap. Germline CDR1 and CDR2: SGHRS and YFSETQ. This CDR3 spans 13 amino acids. The CDR3 spells CASSSTGHTEAFF. CDR3 DNA sequence: TGCGCCAGCAGCTCGACAGGTCACACTGAAGCTTTCTTT.

This clonotype was counted between two and nine times. The rearrangement links TRBV11-2 to TRBJ2-3; 7 nucleotides align to TRBD2. The CDR3 extends over 18 amino acids. The germline V gene encodes CDR1 SGHAT and CDR2 FQNNGV. Trimming cost V 3 bases and J 8 bases; bases outside gene matches: 20. CDR3 bases: TGTGCCAGCAGCTTCCTCCATCATCAGCGGGGCTCGAGGGGTACGCAGTATTTT. It codes for CASSFLHHQRGSRGTQYF.

This clonotype appeared a few times. This rearrangement joins TRBV3-1 to TRBJ2-3, with D perhaps assigned TRBD1 or TRBD2 (6 bases each). With 1 base removed from V and 2 bases from J, the gap between germline ends came to 10 bases. CDR1 LGHDT and CDR2 YNNKEL come from the germline V gene (reference sequence). This CDR3 comprises 15 residues. Written as DNA, the CDR3 is TGTGCCAGCAGCCAAGTTGGGGGGCCCACAGATACGCAGTATTTT. Translation gives CASSQVGGPTDTQYF.

This clonotype was seen repeatedly, ten times or more. The chain employs TRBV12-3 or TRBV12-4 and TRBJ1-5; tentatively, D is TRBD1 (6 bases). The CDR3 consists of 15 residues. V was trimmed by 6 bases and J by 3 bases, leaving 15 bases between them. CDR3 nucleotides: TGTGCCAGCAGCCAGGACAGTCTCGTCAATCAGCCCCAGCATTTT. Amino acid sequence: CASSQDSLVNQPQHF.

This clonotype has more than one count but fewer than ten. The CDR3 loop is CSARMTGTKTTSYEQYF. The CDR3 DNA reads as TGCAGTGCTAGAATGACCGGGACAAAAACGACCTCCTACGAGCAGTACTTC. The chain employs TRBV20-1 and TRBJ2-7, with D possibly TRBD1 on 6 matching bases. The CDR3 totals 17 residues. Germline-derived CDR1 and CDR2 are DFQATT and SNEGSKA (reference sequence). V lost 2 bases to trimming and J lost 0 bases, with 20 bases between them.

The chain combines TRBV7-9 with TRBJ1-1; maybe TRBD1 (5 bases). CDR3 size: 16 residues. Trimming left V 5 bases short and J 5 bases short, with 21 bases between. The germline V gene encodes CDR1 SEHNR and CDR2 FQNEAQ (reference sequence). As DNA, the CDR3 is TGTGCCAGCAGCCTCTTTACTCCGGGACCAAAGACTGAAGCTTTCTTT. It specifies CASSLFTPGPKTEAFF.

This clonotype was counted only a few times. The CDR3 loop is CASSFGLAGASYEQYF. In nucleotides, the CDR3 is TGTGCCAGCAGCTTTGGACTAGCGGGAGCGTCCTACGAGCAGTACTTC. The V gene is TRBV5-6, the J gene TRBJ2-7; 13 bases match TRBD2. Germline loops: CDR1 SGHDT, CDR2 YYEEEE. The CDR3 has 16 residues. Germline trimming cut 2 bases from V and 1 base from J; bases unmatched to any gene: 3.

This clonotype was seen at least ten times. The chain has TRBV28 and TRBJ2-1; maybe TRBD2 (5 bases). The germline gives CDR1 MDHEN, CDR2 SYDVKM. CDR3 length: 14 residues. V was cut by 4 bases and J by 2 bases, with 9 bases left in between. CDR3 DNA: TGTGCCAGCAGTTACGAGGGTACCTACAATGAGCAGTTCTTC. Protein sequence: CASSYEGTYNEQFF.

This chain joins TRBV7-6 and TRBJ1-1; 9 nucleotides align to TRBD1. V lost 3 bases to trimming and J lost 5 bases; unmatched junction nucleotides: 10. Germline CDR1 is SGHVS and CDR2 is FNYEAQ. CDR3 length: 16 amino acids. CDR3 sequence: CASSLGPGTGKTEAFF. The CDR3 coding sequence is TGTGCCAGCAGCTTGGGGCCCGGGACAGGGAAAACTGAAGCTTTCTTT.

This clonotype has more than one count but fewer than ten. The gene calls are TRBV20-1 and TRBJ2-3; D is possibly TRBD2 (6 bases). Germline CDR1 DFQATT, CDR2 SNEGSKA (reference sequence). The CDR3 extends over 17 amino acids. CDR3 sequence: CSGIRPGLLLPTDTQYF. The CDR3 DNA follows: TGCAGCGGTATAAGGCCGGGACTTTTATTACCGACAGATACGCAGTATTTT.

This sequence joins TRBV28 and TRBJ2-1; D is perhaps TRBD2 (5 bases). Trimming took 8 bases from V and 12 from J, leaving 14 bases between them. The CDR3 contains 11 residues. Germline V CDR1 and CDR2: MDHEN, SYDVKM. The CDR3 nucleotides read TGTGCCAGCTTAAACCGACTAACGCAGTTCTTC. Protein sequence: CASLNRLTQFF.

Comments on this clonotype: The junction does not match germline at one end; this may be a read error. V gene TRBV20-1 combines with J gene TRBJ2-1, with TRBD2 matching 8 bases. This CDR3 region has 18 residues. Germline V lookup: CDR1 DFQATT, CDR2 SNEGSKA (reference sequence). In DNA, the CDR3 is TGCAGTGCGAGAGGTGGCGGGAGGATGGTTGTAGGGTACAATGAGCAGTTCTTC. Protein sequence: CSARGGGRMVVGYNEQFF.

This clonotype was seen a few times. The rearrangement uses TRBV5-4 and TRBJ2-1; TRBD2 aligns across 7 bases. CDR3 length: 14 amino acids. The V gene end was trimmed by 2 bases and the J gene end by 6 bases; junction bases not matched to a gene: 5. The germline CDR1 and CDR2 sequences are SGHNT and YYREEE (reference sequence). The CDR3 DNA follows: TGTGCCAGCAGCTTTACAGCGGGGATCAATGAGCAGTTCTTC. Its protein product is CASSFTAGINEQFF.

The chain couples TRBV5-1 to TRBJ2-7; D is possibly TRBD2 (5 bases). V lost 2 bases and J 2 bases, leaving 8 bases between the germline ends. From germline, CDR1 is SGHRS and CDR2 YFSETQ. This CDR3 has 13 amino acids. This CDR3 reads CASSFLGAYEQYF. The CDR3 nucleotides are TGCGCCAGCAGCTTCCTGGGAGCCTACGAGCAGTACTTC.

The rearrangement links TRBV10-3 to TRBJ1-2, with TRBD1 as a possible D gene (6 bases). Trimming shortened V by 4 bases and J by 1 base, and 10 bases separated the two germline ends. Germline-derived CDR1 and CDR2 are ENHRY and SYGVKD. The CDR3 runs to 14 residues. The CDR3: CAISVGQSNYGYTF. The CDR3 DNA reads as TGTGCCATCAGTGTCGGACAGAGTAACTATGGCTACACCTTC.

This clonotype appeared a few times. This chain links TRBV10-3 with TRBJ2-1; 7 nucleotides line up with TRBD2. The CDR3 is 15 residues long. Germline CDR1 is ENHRY and CDR2 is SYGVKD. With V trimmed by 4 bases and J by 8 bases, 11 bases remained unmatched. CDR3 amino acids: CAISVTSPRTDEQFF. Written as DNA, the CDR3 is TGTGCCATCAGTGTGACTAGCCCCCGAACGGATGAGCAGTTCTTC.

This clonotype was picked up a small number of times. This chain links TRBV9 with TRBJ2-2, with D perhaps being TRBD1 or TRBD2 (5 bases each). The V gene's germline CDR1 is SGDLS and CDR2 YYNGEE. The CDR3 is 14 amino acids. Trimming pared 2 bases from V and 10 bases from J, leaving 15 bases between. The CDR3 nucleotides are TGTGCCAGCAGCGTGACCCCGGGGACGCTGGAGCTGTTTTTT. Its protein product is CASSVTPGTLELFF.

This clonotype was seen more than once but under ten times. The genes are TRBV28 and TRBJ2-2; tentative D call: TRBD2 (5 bases). Trimming removed 5 bases from V and 4 bases from J, with 14 bases in between. The germline gives CDR1 MDHEN, CDR2 SYDVKM. This CDR3 region has 15 residues. This CDR3 reads CASSPYGRVTGELFF. As DNA, the CDR3 is TGTGCCAGCAGTCCTTACGGGCGGGTCACCGGGGAGCTGTTTTTT.

The gene calls are TRBV7-3 and TRBJ2-3; maybe TRBD2 (6 bases). The germline V gene encodes CDR1 SGHTA and CDR2 FQGTGA. This CDR3 contains 16 residues. V was clipped by 3 bases and J by 1 base, with 14 bases between them. CDR3 coding DNA: TGTGCCAGCAGCTTGGGAGCGGGCCTCCGCACAGATACGCAGTATTTT. It translates to CASSLGAGLRTDTQYF.

This clonotype was observed at least ten times. J is TRBJ2-1 and V is TRBV10-3, with TRBD2 matching over 9 bases. CDR3 length equals 18 residues. J lost 3 bases, V lost 2 bases, and 11 bases had no gene match. Per germline, CDR1 ENHRY and CDR2 SYGVKD. The CDR3 nucleotides read TGTGCCATCAGTGAGCCAGGGGTAGCGGGAGTGTACTACAATGAGCAGTTCTTC. It translates to CAISEPGVAGVYYNEQFF.